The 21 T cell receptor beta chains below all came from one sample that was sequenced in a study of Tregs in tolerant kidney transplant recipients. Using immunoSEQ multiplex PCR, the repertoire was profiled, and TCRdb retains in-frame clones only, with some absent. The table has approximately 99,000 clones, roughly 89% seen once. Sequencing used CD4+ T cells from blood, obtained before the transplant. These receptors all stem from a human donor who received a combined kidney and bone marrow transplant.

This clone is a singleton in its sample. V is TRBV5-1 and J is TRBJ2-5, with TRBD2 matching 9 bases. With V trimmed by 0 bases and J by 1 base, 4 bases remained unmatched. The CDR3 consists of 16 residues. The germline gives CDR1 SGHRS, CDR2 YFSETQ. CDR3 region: CASSLVASGAQETQYF. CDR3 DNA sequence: TGCGCCAGCAGCTTGGTGGCTAGCGGGGCCCAAGAGACCCAGTACTTC.

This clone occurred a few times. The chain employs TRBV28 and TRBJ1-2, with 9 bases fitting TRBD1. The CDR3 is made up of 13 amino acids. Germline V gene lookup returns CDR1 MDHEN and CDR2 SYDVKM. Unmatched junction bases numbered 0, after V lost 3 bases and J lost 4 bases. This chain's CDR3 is CASSLTGGYGYTF. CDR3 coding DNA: TGTGCCAGCAGTTTGACAGGGGGCTATGGCTACACCTTC.

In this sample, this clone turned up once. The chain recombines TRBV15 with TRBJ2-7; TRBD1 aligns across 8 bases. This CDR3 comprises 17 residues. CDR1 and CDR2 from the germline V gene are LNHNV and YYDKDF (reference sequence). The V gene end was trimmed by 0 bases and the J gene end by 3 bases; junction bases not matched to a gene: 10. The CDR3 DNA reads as TGTGCCACCAGCAGAGATGTTCCCGGACAGGGTCTCTACGAGCAGTACTTC. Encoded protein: CATSRDVPGQGLYEQYF.

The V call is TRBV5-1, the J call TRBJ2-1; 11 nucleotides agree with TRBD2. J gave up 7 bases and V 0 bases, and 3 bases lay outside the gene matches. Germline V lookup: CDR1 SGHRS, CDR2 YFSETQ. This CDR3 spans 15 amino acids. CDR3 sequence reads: CASSLDASGRNEQFF. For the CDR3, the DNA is TGCGCCAGCAGCTTGGATGCTAGCGGGAGGAATGAGCAGTTCTTC.

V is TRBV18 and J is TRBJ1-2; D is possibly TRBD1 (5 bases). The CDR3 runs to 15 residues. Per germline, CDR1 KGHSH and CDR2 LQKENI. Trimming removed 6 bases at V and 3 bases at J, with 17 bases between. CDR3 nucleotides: TGTGCCAGCTCCCGCTCCCAGACAGAAGACTATGGCTACACCTTC. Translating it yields CASSRSQTEDYGYTF.

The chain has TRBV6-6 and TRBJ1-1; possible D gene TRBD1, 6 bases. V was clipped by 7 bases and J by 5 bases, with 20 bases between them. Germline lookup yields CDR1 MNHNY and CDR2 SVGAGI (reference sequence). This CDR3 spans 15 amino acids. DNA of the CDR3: TGTGCCAGCACCCCGGGGGGAGGGGGACGGACTGAAGCTTTCTTT. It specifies CASTPGGGGRTEAFF.

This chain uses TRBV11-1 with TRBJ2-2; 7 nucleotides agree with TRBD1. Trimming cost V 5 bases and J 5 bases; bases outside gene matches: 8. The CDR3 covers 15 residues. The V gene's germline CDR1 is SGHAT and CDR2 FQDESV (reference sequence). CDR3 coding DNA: TGTGCCAGCAGCGCAGACAGGGATGGGACCGGGGAGCTGTTTTTT. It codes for CASSADRDGTGELFF.

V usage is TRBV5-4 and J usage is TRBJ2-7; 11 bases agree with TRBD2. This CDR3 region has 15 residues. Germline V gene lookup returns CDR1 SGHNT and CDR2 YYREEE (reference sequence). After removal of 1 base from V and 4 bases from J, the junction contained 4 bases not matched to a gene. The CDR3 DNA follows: TGTGCCAGCAGCTTGAGTAGCGGGAGGGGATACGAGCAGTACTTC. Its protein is CASSLSSGRGYEQYF.

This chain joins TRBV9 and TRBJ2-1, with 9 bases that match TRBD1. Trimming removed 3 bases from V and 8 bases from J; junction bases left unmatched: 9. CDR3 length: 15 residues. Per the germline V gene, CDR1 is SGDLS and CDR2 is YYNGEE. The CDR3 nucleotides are TGTGCCAGCAGCGAGAGGACAGGGGTTACGGATGAGCAGTTCTTC. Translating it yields CASSERTGVTDEQFF.

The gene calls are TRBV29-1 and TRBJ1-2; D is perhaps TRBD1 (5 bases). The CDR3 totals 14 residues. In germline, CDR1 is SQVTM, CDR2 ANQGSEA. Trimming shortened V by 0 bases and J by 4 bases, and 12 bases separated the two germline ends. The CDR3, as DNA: TGCAGCGTTGAAGATCGTCGGGGGAGCTATGGCTACACCTTC. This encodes CSVEDRRGSYGYTF. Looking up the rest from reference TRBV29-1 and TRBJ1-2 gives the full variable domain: SAVISQKPSRDICQRGTSLTIQCQVDSQVTMMFWYRQQPGQSLTLIATANQGSEATYESGFVIDKFPISRPNLTFSTLTVSNMSPEDSSIYLCSVEDRRGSYGYTFGSGTRLTVV.

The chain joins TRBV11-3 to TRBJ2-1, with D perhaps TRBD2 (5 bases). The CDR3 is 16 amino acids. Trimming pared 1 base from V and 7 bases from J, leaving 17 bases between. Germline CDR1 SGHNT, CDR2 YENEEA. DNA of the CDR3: TGTGCCAGCAGCTTAGGCGGGCCTAAAATGGGGAATGAGCAGTTCTTC. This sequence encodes CASSLGGPKMGNEQFF. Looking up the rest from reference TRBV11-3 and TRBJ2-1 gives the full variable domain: EAGVVQSPRYKIIEKKQPVAFWCNPISGHNTLYWYLQNLGQGPELLIRYENEEAVDDSQLPKDRFSAERLKGVDSTLKIQPAELGDSAVYLCASSLGGPKMGNEQFFGPGTRLTVL.

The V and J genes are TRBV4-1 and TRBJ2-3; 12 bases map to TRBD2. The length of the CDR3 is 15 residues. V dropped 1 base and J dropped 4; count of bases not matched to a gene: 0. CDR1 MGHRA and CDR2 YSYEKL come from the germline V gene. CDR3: CASSQGLAGADTQYF. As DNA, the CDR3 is TGCGCCAGCAGCCAAGGACTAGCGGGAGCAGATACGCAGTATTTT.

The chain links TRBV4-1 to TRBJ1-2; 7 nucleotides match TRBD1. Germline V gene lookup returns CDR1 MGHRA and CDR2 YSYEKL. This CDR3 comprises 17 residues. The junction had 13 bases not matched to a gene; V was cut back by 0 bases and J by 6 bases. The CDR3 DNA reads TGCGCCAGCAGCCAAGATTGGACAGGCCAAGGTATGAATGGCTACACCTTC. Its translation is CASSQDWTGQGMNGYTF.

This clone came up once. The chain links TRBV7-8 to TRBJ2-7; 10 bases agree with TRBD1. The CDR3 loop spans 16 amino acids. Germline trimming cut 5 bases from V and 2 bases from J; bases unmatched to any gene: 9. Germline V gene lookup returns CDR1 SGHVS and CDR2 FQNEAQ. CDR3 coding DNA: TGTGCCAGCAGCACCCACCGACAGGGGGCGGCCTACGAGCAGTACTTC. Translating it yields CASSTHRQGAAYEQYF.

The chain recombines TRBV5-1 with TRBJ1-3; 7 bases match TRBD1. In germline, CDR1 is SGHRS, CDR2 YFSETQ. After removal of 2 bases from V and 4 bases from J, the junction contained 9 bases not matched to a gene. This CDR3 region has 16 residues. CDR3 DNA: TGCGCCAGCAGCTTAGATCCAGGGGGAGTCGGAAACACCATATATTTT. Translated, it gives CASSLDPGGVGNTIYF.

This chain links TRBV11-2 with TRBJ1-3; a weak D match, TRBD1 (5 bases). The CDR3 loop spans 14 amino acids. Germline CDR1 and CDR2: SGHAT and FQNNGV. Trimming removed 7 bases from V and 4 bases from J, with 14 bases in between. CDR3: CASTQSDRGNTIYF. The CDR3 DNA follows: TGTGCCAGCACCCAAAGCGACAGAGGAAACACCATATATTTT.

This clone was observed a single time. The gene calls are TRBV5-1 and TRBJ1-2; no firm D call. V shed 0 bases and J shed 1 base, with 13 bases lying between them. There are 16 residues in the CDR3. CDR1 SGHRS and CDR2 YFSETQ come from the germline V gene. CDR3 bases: TGCGCCAGCAGCTTGGAGGCCAGGCAGGTTAACTATGGCTACACCTTC. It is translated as CASSLEARQVNYGYTF.

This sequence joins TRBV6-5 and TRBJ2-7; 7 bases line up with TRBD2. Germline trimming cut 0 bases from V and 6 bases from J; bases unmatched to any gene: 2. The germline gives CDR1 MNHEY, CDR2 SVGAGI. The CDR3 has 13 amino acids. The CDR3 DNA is TGTGCCAGCAGTTACTCGACGGGGGGCGAGCAGTACTTC. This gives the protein CASSYSTGGEQYF.

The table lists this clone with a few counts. In DNA form, the CDR3 reads TGTGCCAGCAGCTTAGTGGGCACTAGCTCGGGGAACTACGAGCAGTACTTC. As protein: CASSLVGTSSGNYEQYF. The chain couples TRBV7-2 to TRBJ2-7; D might be TRBD2 (6 bases). V was trimmed by 1 base and J by 3 bases, leaving 19 bases between them. The CDR3 length is 17 residues. CDR1 is SGHTA and CDR2 is FQGNSA in the germline V gene. Filled out from reference TRBV7-2 and TRBJ2-7, the complete variable domain reads GAGVSQSPSNKVTEKGKDVELRCDPISGHTALYWYRQSLGQGLEFLIYFQGNSAPDKSGLPSDRFSAERTGGSVSTLTIQRTQQEDSAVYLCASSLVGTSSGNYEQYFGPGTRLTVT.

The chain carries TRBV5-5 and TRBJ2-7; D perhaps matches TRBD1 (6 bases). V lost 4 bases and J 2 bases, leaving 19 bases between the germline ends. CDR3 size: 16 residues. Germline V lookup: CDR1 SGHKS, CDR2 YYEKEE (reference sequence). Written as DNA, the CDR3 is TGTGCCAGCAGCAGGGGGACCGGACCCCCACCCTACGAGCAGTACTTC. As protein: CASSRGTGPPPYEQYF.

The CDR3: CATQIPSNYGYTF. CDR3 nucleotide sequence: TGTGCCACCCAGATCCCTTCTAACTATGGCTACACCTTC. The chain carries TRBV7-9 and TRBJ1-2; D gene uncertain. Germline CDR1 is SEHNR and CDR2 is FQNEAQ (reference sequence). There are 13 residues in the CDR3. The V and J ends lost 10 bases and 0 bases respectively, with 12 bases between them.